Below, 32 T cell receptor beta chains from the same sample are listed, as sequenced in a study of type 1 regulatory T cells. TCRdb re-analysed the reads in MiXCR, keeping a single row per CDR3 protein. The table shows about 24,000 distinct CDR3 sequences, with less than 50% occurring only once. The antigens these receptors bind are not known. The sequenced sample consisted of cultured T cells, either the whole culture or a sorted T cell fraction (not recorded which). The receptors stem from a human donor in good health.

This chain links TRBV6-2 or TRBV6-3 with TRBJ2-7, with 10 nucleotides matching TRBD2. J was trimmed by 5 bases and V by 5 bases; bases with no gene match: 9. The germline gives CDR1 MNHEY, CDR2 SVGEGT. CDR3 size: 15 residues. In nucleotides, the CDR3 is TGTGCCAGCAGTAGAGAGCGGGGGGGATTTGACGAGCAGTACTTC. This translates into CASSRERGGFDEQYF.

The V call is TRBV12-3 or TRBV12-4, the J call TRBJ1-1; possibly TRBD1 for D (5 bases). CDR3 size: 12 residues. V lost 8 bases and J lost 1, with 8 bases in between. DNA of the CDR3: TGTGCCAGCCAAACAGGGAACACTGAAGCTTTCTTT. Amino acid sequence: CASQTGNTEAFF.

This clonotype was counted a few times. Compared with germline, one end of the junction differs, possibly owing to a read error. This chain links TRBV7-7 with TRBJ2-3; 12 nucleotides match TRBD2. The length of the CDR3 is 16 residues. The germline CDR1 and CDR2 sequences are SSHAT and FNYEAQ (reference sequence). CDR3 sequence reads: CASSPGTSGLTDTQYF. DNA of the CDR3: TGTGCTAGCAGCCCGGGGACTAGCGGGCTCACAGATACGCAGTATTTT.

Details on this clonotype: This CDR3 fails to terminate in the conserved phenylalanine or tryptophan, so it likely reflects a read error. J is TRBJ2-5 and V is TRBV18; TRBD1 might be the D (5 bases). Trimming shortened V by 1 base and J by 0 bases, and 9 bases separated the two germline ends. This CDR3 is 15 amino acids long. The V gene's germline CDR1 is KGHSH and CDR2 LQKENI. The CDR3 sequence: CASSPLPGNQETQYS. The DNA of the CDR3 is TGTGCCAGCTCACCACTTCCAGGGAACCAAGAGACCCAGTACTCC.

This CDR3 is CATSERRSGGAYNEQFF. For the CDR3, the DNA is TGTGCCACCAGTGAGCGTCGTAGCGGGGGGGCTTACAATGAGCAGTTCTTC. J is TRBJ2-1 and V is TRBV24-1, with 11 nucleotides matching TRBD2. The CDR3 spans 17 residues. The germline V gene has CDR1 KGHDR and CDR2 SFDVKD. J lost 4 bases, V lost 4 bases, and 8 bases had no gene match.

The rearrangement joins TRBV18 to TRBJ2-3; 7 bases map to TRBD2. There are 17 residues in the CDR3. Per germline, CDR1 KGHSH and CDR2 LQKENI. V shed 1 base and J 2 bases; nucleotides not matched to a gene: 9. Written as DNA, the CDR3 is TGTGCCAGCTCACCACTGGGAGGGCTAAGGGACACAGATACGCAGTATTTT. Translating it yields CASSPLGGLRDTDTQYF.

This clonotype was detected only a few times. This chain joins TRBV6-4 and TRBJ2-3; D might be TRBD1 (5 bases). Germline assignment: CDR1 MRHNA and CDR2 SNTAGT. The V and J ends lost 0 bases and 9 bases respectively, with 10 bases between them. The CDR3 has 13 amino acids. CDR3 nucleotide sequence: TGTGCCAGCAGTGACTCTCAGGGCCTGACGCAGTATTTT. It yields the protein CASSDSQGLTQYF.

The chain uses TRBV6-4 and TRBJ1-3; D uncertain. The length of the CDR3 is 14 residues. Trimming removed 11 bases from V and 4 bases from J, with 18 bases in between. Per the germline V gene, CDR1 is MRHNA and CDR2 is SNTAGT. The chain's CDR3 is CAFPGRDTGNTIYF. Here the CDR3 DNA reads TGTGCCTTCCCGGGCCGGGATACGGGAAACACCATATATTTT.

The chain carries TRBV6-1 and TRBJ1-1; possible D gene TRBD1, 6 bases. The CDR3 contains 12 residues. Deletions cut 9 bases from V and 10 bases from J, with 18 bases between. Germline V CDR1 and CDR2: MNHNS, SASEGT. CDR3 nucleotide sequence: TGTGCCAGTGTTGGGGGGCGCGGGGGAGCTTTCTTT. This translates into CASVGGRGGAFF.

The chain carries TRBV7-2 and TRBJ2-7; no clear D. The CDR3 length is 13 residues. Trimming removed 1 base at V and 5 bases at J, with 9 bases between. Germline V gene lookup returns CDR1 SGHTA and CDR2 FQGNSA. The CDR3 DNA is TGTGCCAGCAGCTTAGGGTTCTTGAACGAGCAGTACTTC. Its translation is CASSLGFLNEQYF.

The chain joins TRBV10-3 to TRBJ2-1; TRBD2 matches 8 bases. V was pared by 11 bases and J by 3 bases, with 12 bases of the junction left unmatched. There are 15 residues in the CDR3. Germline V gives CDR1 ENHRY, CDR2 SYGVKD. CDR3 residues: CASIRAGGLYNEQFF. Here the CDR3 DNA reads TGTGCCTCCATTAGGGCGGGGGGCCTCTACAATGAGCAGTTCTTC.

This clonotype is labeled medium-sized. The rearrangement links TRBV20-1 to TRBJ1-6, with 8 positions matching TRBD1. Germline CDR1 reads DFQATT; CDR2 reads SNEGSKA (reference sequence). CDR3 size: 13 residues. V was clipped by 6 bases and J by 8 bases; unmatched bases: 6. CDR3 nucleotide sequence: TGCAGTGCGAGGACAGGGACTCATTCACCCCTCCACTTT. Residues: CSARTGTHSPLHF.

This chain links TRBV10-2 with TRBJ2-5; 9 bases line up with TRBD2. Germline V CDR1 and CDR2: WSHSY, SAAADI. This CDR3 has 15 residues. With 2 bases clipped from V and 5 bases from J, the junction kept 6 bases outside the gene matches. The CDR3 region has the DNA TGCGCCAGCAGTGAGGATCTAGCGGGGTTTGAGACCCAGTACTTC. Translation gives CASSEDLAGFETQYF.

V and J are TRBV2 and TRBJ1-1; maybe TRBD1 (5 bases). Germline CDR1 reads SNHLY; CDR2 reads FYNNEI. Trimming took 8 bases from V and 8 from J, leaving 18 bases between them. The CDR3 is 13 residues long. CDR3 bases: TGTGCCAGCCACTTCATAGCCGACAGAGAAGCTTTCTTT. It codes for CASHFIADREAFF.

This clonotype appeared a few times. V usage is TRBV9 and J usage is TRBJ1-3, with D perhaps TRBD1 (6 bases). The CDR3 totals 16 residues. V shed 3 bases and J shed 0 bases, with 13 bases lying between them. Germline lookup yields CDR1 SGDLS and CDR2 YYNGEE. CDR3 nucleotide sequence: TGTGCCAGCAGCGACCGAGACAGGTCCTCTGGAAACACCATATATTTT. Residues: CASSDRDRSSGNTIYF. The full variable domain, rest sourced from reference TRBV9 and TRBJ1-3, is DSGVTQTPKHLITATGQRVTLRCSPRSGDLSVYWYQQSLDQGLQFLIQYYNGEERAKGNILERFSAQQFPDLHSELNLSSLELGDSALYFCASSDRDRSSGNTIYFGEGSWLTVV.

The chain has TRBV18 and TRBJ2-2; a weak D match, TRBD1 (5 bases). The CDR3 has 16 amino acids. Germline CDR1 KGHSH, CDR2 LQKENI. Between the trimmed V and J ends, which lost 1 base and 5 bases, there was a span of 14 bases. The chain's CDR3 is CASSPRVRAETGELFF. Written as DNA, the CDR3 is TGTGCCAGCTCACCACGCGTCAGGGCAGAAACCGGGGAGCTGTTTTTT.

This clonotype was seen just once. The J gene is TRBJ1-1, the V gene TRBV6-6; D not certain. Trimming stripped 0 bases from V and 5 bases from J, with 10 bases between. Germline V gene data show CDR1 as MNHNY and CDR2 as SVGAGI (reference sequence). CDR3 length equals 14 residues. The DNA of the CDR3 is TGTGCCAGCAGTTACTCGGGAGGGTTTACTGAAGCTTTCTTT. It translates to CASSYSGGFTEAFF.

Regarding this clonotype: A junction boundary mismatches the germline segment, possibly from a read error. V and J are TRBV28 and TRBJ1-6, with D perhaps TRBD1 (6 bases). This CDR3 has 16 amino acids. CDR1 is MDHEN, CDR2 SYDVKM, per germline. The CDR3 nucleotides read TGTGCCAGCAGTCCTAATCAGGGGATTTATAATTCATCCCTCCACTTT. It encodes CASSPNQGIYNSSLHF.

This clonotype was observed a few times. The V call is TRBV19, the J call TRBJ1-6, with D possibly being TRBD1 (5 bases). Germline V gene lookup returns CDR1 LNHDA and CDR2 SQIVND (reference sequence). The CDR3 has 16 residues. Trimming pared 5 bases from V and 0 bases from J, leaving 11 bases between. The CDR3 DNA is TGTGCCAGTAGTTTACCAGGGAGCTCCTATAATTCACCCCTCCACTTT. Amino acid sequence: CASSLPGSSYNSPLHF.

This chain connects TRBV12-3 or TRBV12-4 to TRBJ1-1, with 8 bases fitting TRBD1. V lost 3 bases and J lost 0; bases outside the gene matches: 6. The CDR3 loop spans 16 amino acids. CDR3 sequence reads: CASSFRTGRMNTEAFF. The CDR3 DNA sequence: TGTGCCAGCAGTTTTAGGACAGGGCGAATGAACACTGAAGCTTTCTTT.

This clonotype was seen a few times. CDR3 nucleotide sequence: TGTGCCAGCAGCTTGATTCGGGACTACAACACCGGGGAGCTGTTTTTT. Translated: CASSLIRDYNTGELFF. This sequence joins TRBV5-4 and TRBJ2-2, with 7 bases identical to TRBD2. The length of the CDR3 is 16 residues. Germline loops: CDR1 SGHNT, CDR2 YYREEE (reference sequence). The trim removed 1 base at V and 2 bases at J, leaving 5 bases unmatched.

Details on this clonotype: A single base separates this from a much larger clone, so it may be a read error. The rearrangement uses TRBV7-9 and TRBJ1-4; D unclear. Trimming cost V 3 bases and J 7 bases, with 12 bases left between them. CDR1 is SEHNR and CDR2 is FQNEAQ in the germline V gene (reference sequence). The length of the CDR3 is 14 residues. CDR3 DNA sequence: TGTGCCAGCAGCTTCGACCGGTGGGGTGAAAAACTGTTTTTT. It specifies CASSFDRWGEKLFF.

This clonotype was detected many times. The rearrangement links TRBV6-6 to TRBJ1-1; possible D gene TRBD1, 6 bases. CDR1 MNHNY and CDR2 SVGAGI come from the germline V gene (reference sequence). V lost 6 bases to trimming and J lost 6 bases, with 17 bases between them. This CDR3 has 14 amino acids. The DNA of the CDR3 is TGTGCCAGCAGGGGTACAGGGCGGGTCGCTGAAGCTTTCTTT. The encoded protein is CASRGTGRVAEAFF.

This clonotype was counted between two and nine times. The V call is TRBV6-1, the J call TRBJ2-7; D gene uncertain. Trimming left V 2 bases short and J 5 bases short, with 10 bases between. There are 13 residues in the CDR3. The germline CDR1 and CDR2 sequences are MNHNS and SASEGT. The CDR3 DNA follows: TGTGCCAGCAGTGAAACCCGGAGCAACGAGCAGTACTTC. Protein product: CASSETRSNEQYF.

The chain couples TRBV9 to TRBJ2-7; TRBD2 matches at 14 bases. The CDR3 has 15 amino acids. Trimming removed 4 bases from V and 2 bases from J; junction bases left unmatched: 2. Germline V gene lookup returns CDR1 SGDLS and CDR2 YYNGEE. The CDR3 DNA follows: TGTGCCAGCAGCCCGGGACTAGCGGGGGCCTACGAGCAGTACTTC. The encoded protein is CASSPGLAGAYEQYF.

This clonotype is termed medium-sized (0.01 to 0.1%). The rearrangement uses TRBV18 and TRBJ1-6; 7 bases are a match to TRBD1. This CDR3 region has 15 residues. The trim removed 0 bases at V and 10 bases at J, leaving 6 bases unmatched. Germline V lookup: CDR1 KGHSH, CDR2 LQKENI. This chain's CDR3 is CASSPPTGAESPLHF. In DNA form, the CDR3 reads TGTGCCAGCTCACCACCAACAGGGGCGGAATCACCCCTCCACTTT.

This clonotype has more than one count but fewer than ten. The CDR3 DNA sequence: TGCAGTGCCGTAGACTTCAGGGGGGCTCGCGAGCAGTACTTC. As protein: CSAVDFRGAREQYF. The chain has TRBV20-1 and TRBJ2-7; tentative D call: TRBD1 (7 bases). Germline values: CDR1 DFQATT, CDR2 SNEGSKA (reference sequence). Deletions cut 6 bases from V and 6 bases from J, with 21 bases between. There are 14 residues in the CDR3.

This clonotype has just a few counts. The chain recombines TRBV20-1 with TRBJ2-3; 9 nucleotides agree with TRBD2. Looked up from germline, CDR1 is DFQATT and CDR2 is SNEGSKA (reference sequence). Trimming took 2 bases from V and 5 from J; bases not matched to a gene: 11. The CDR3 is 16 residues long. CDR3 amino acids: CSARLVRGGPGDTQYF. The CDR3 nucleotides read TGCAGTGCTAGACTTGTGCGGGGGGGCCCTGGAGATACGCAGTATTTT.

The chain links TRBV7-6 to TRBJ1-1, with TRBD1 matching 8 bases. The germline V gene encodes CDR1 SGHVS and CDR2 FNYEAQ. The CDR3 extends over 14 amino acids. Trimming removed 5 bases from V and 5 bases from J; junction bases left unmatched: 7. The CDR3 loop reads CASSSYRGGTEAFF. CDR3 DNA sequence: TGTGCCAGCAGCAGCTACAGGGGGGGAACTGAAGCTTTCTTT.

V and J are TRBV16 and TRBJ1-2; D unresolved. Trimming shortened V by 0 bases and J by 8 bases, and 7 bases separated the two germline ends. This CDR3 is built from 12 residues. Germline CDR1 KGHSY, CDR2 FQNENV. CDR3 amino acids: CASSQSIRGYTF. Written as DNA, the CDR3 is TGTGCCAGCAGCCAATCGATTAGAGGCTACACCTTC. Full variable domain (remainder filled in from reference TRBV16 and TRBJ1-2): GEEVAQTPKHLVRGEGQKAKLYCAPIKGHSYVFWYQQVLKNEFKFLISFQNENVFDETGMPKERFSAKCLPNSPCSLEIQATKLEDSAVYFCASSQSIRGYTFGSGTRLTVV.

This clonotype has just a few counts. This chain joins TRBV11-2 and TRBJ1-4; 8 nucleotides line up with TRBD1. The CDR3 has 15 residues. The junction had 4 bases not matched to a gene; V was cut back by 3 bases and J by 4 bases. Germline CDR1 and CDR2: SGHAT and FQNNGV. As DNA, the CDR3 is TGTGCCAGCAGCTTTGGACAGGGTAGTAATGAAAAACTGTTTTTT. Amino acids: CASSFGQGSNEKLFF.

CDR3 region: CATSARRGDGYGYTF. The CDR3 DNA sequence: TGTGCCACCAGTGCTCGTCGAGGGGATGGATATGGCTACACCTTC. The V gene is TRBV24-1, the J gene TRBJ1-2; perhaps TRBD1 as D (5 bases). The length of the CDR3 is 15 residues. Looked up from germline, CDR1 is KGHDR and CDR2 is SFDVKD. V lost 5 bases and J lost 5, with 17 bases in between.